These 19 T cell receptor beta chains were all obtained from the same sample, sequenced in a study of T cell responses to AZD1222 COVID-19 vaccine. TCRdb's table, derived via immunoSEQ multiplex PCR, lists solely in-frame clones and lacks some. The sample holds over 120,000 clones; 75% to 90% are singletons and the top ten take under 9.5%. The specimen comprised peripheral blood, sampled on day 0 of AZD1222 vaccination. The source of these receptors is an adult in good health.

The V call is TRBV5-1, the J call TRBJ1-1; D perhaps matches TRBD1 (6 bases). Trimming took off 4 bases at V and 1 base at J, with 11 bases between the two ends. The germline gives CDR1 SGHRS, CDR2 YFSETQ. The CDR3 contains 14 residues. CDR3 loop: CASSGRDTNTEAFF. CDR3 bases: TGCGCCAGCAGCGGCCGGGACACGAACACTGAAGCTTTCTTT.

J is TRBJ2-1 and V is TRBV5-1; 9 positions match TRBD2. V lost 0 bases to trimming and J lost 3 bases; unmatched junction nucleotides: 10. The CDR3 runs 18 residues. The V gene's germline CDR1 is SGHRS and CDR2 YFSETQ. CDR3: CASSLGLAGSASYNEQFF. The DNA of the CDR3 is TGCGCCAGCAGCTTGGGGCTAGCGGGATCGGCTAGCTACAATGAGCAGTTCTTC.

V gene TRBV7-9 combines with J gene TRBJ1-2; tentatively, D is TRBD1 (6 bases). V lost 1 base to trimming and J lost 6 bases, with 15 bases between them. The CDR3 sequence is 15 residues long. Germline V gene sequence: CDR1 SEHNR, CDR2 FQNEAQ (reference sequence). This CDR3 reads CASSLGRTGLNGYTF. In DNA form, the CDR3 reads TGTGCCAGCAGCTTAGGCCGAACAGGGCTCAATGGCTACACCTTC.

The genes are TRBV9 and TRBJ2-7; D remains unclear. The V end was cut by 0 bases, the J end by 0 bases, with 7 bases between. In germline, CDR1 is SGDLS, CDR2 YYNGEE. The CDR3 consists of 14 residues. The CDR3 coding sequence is TGTGCCAGCAGCGTAGATTGGGGCTCCTACGAGCAGTACTTC. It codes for CASSVDWGSYEQYF.

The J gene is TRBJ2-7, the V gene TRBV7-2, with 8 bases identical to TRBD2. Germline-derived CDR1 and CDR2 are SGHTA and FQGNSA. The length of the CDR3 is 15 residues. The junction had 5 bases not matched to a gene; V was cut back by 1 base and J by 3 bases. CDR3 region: CASSLGLAPYYEQYF. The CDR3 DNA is TGTGCCAGCAGCTTAGGACTAGCGCCTTACTACGAGCAGTACTTC.

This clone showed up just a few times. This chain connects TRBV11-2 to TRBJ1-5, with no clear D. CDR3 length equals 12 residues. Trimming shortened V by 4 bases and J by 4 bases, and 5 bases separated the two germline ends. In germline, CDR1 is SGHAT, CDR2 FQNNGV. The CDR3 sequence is CASSSLNQPQHF. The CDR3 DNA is TGTGCCAGCAGCTCTTTAAATCAGCCCCAGCATTTT.

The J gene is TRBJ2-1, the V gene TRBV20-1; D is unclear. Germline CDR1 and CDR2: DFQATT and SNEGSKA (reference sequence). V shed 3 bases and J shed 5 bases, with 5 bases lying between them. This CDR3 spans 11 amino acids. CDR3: CSASPHNEQFF. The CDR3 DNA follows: TGCAGTGCTAGCCCCCACAATGAGCAGTTCTTC.

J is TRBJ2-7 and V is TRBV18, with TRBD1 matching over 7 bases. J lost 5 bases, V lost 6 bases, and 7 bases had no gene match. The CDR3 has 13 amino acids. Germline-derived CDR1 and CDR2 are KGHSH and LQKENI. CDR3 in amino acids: CASSQTGNHEQYF. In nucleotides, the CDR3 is TGTGCCAGCTCTCAGACAGGGAACCACGAGCAGTACTTC.

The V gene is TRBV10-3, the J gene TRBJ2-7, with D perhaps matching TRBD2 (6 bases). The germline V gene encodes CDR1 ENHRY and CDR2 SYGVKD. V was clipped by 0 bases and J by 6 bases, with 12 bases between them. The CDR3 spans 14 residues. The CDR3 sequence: CAISESPLAGEQYF. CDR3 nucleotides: TGTGCCATCAGTGAGTCGCCACTAGCTGGCGAGCAGTACTTC.

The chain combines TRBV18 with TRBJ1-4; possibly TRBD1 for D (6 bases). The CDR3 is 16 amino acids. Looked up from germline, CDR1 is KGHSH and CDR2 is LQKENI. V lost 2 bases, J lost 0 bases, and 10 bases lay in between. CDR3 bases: TGTGCCAGCTCACCAACCGGGGGCGCAACTAATGAAAAACTGTTTTTT. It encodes CASSPTGGATNEKLFF.

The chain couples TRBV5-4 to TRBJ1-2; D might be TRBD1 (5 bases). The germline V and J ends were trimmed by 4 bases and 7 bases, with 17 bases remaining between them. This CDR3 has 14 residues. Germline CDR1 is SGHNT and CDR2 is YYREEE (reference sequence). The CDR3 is CASSPEVGGSGYTF. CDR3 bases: TGTGCCAGCAGCCCCGAGGTGGGGGGGAGTGGCTACACCTTC.

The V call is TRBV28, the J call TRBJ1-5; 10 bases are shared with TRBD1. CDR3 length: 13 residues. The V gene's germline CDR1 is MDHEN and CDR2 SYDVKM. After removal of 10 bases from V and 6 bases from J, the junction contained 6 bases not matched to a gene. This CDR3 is CAIGQGVSQPQHF. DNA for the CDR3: TGTGCCATCGGACAGGGGGTGAGTCAGCCCCAGCATTTT.

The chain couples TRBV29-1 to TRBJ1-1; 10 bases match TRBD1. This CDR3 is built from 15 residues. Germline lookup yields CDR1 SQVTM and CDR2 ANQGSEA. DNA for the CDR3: TGCAGTGGCCGACAGGGGGCTGGTATGAACACTGAAGCTTTCTTT. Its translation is CSGRQGAGMNTEAFF.

The DNA for the CDR3 is TGTGCCAGCAGTGAGGACAGGGGCTATGGCTACACCTTC. This encodes CASSEDRGYGYTF. The J gene is TRBJ1-2, the V gene TRBV6-1; 9 bases line up with TRBD1. CDR3 length equals 13 residues. V shed 3 bases and J 4 bases; nucleotides not matched to a gene: 0. Per the germline V gene, CDR1 is MNHNS and CDR2 is SASEGT.

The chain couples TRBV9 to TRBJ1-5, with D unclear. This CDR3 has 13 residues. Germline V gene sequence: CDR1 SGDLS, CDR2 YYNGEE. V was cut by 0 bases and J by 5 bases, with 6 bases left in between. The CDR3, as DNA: TGTGCCAGCAGCGTAGATGGGGATCAGCCCCAGCATTTT. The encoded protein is CASSVDGDQPQHF.

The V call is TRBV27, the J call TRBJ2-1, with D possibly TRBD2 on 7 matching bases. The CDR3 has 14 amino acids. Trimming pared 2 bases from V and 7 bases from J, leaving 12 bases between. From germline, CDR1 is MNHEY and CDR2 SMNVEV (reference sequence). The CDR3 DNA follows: TGTGCCAGCAGTTTACTAGGGGGGGGGAATGAGCAGTTCTTC. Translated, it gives CASSLLGGGNEQFF.

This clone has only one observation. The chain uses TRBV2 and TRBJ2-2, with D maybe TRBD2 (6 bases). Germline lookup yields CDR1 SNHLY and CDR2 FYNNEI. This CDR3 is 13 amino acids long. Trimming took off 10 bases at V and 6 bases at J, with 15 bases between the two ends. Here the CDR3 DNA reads TGTGCCACCCTGGACTGGGGGGCCGGGGAGCTGTTTTTT. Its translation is CATLDWGAGELFF.

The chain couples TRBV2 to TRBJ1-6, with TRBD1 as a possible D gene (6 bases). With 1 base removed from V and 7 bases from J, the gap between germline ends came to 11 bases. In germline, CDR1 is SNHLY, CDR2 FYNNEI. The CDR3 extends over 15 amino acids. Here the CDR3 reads CASSEDQGRNSPLHF. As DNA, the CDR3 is TGTGCCAGCAGTGAAGATCAGGGGAGGAATTCACCCCTCCACTTT. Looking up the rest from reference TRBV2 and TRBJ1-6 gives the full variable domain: EPEVTQTPSHQVTQMGQEVILRCVPISNHLYFYWYRQILGQKVEFLVSFYNNEISEKSEIFDDQFSVERPDGSNFTLKIRSTKLEDSAMYFCASSEDQGRNSPLHFGNGTRLTVT.

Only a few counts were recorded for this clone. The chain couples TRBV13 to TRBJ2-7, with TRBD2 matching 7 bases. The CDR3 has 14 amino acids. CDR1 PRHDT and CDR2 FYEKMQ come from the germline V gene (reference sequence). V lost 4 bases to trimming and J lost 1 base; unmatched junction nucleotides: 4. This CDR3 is CASSSSGLSYEQYF. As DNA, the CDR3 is TGTGCCAGCAGCTCTAGCGGTCTTTCCTACGAGCAGTACTTC.